A single T cell receptor beta chain is shown here with its context. Its antigen remains unknown. The assay was immunoSEQ multiplex PCR, and TCRdb's table has in-frame clones only and misses some. The sample carries roughly 63,000 clones, more than 80% recorded once. The time point here: pretreatment peripheral blood. Locally advanced or metastatic urothelial carcinoma affected the patients. The data stem from a study of PD-L1 blockade in urothelial cancer. Study-wide context: Patients' histories included 0 to 3 prior chemotherapy regimens. Each blood sample yielded a median of 141,255 T cells.

Study-level results: At 3 weeks on treatment, tumor-associated clones expanded more with durable benefit.

From germline, CDR1 is MNHNS and CDR2 SASEGT. After removal of 0 bases from V and 1 base from J, the junction contained 2 bases not matched to a gene. The CDR3 consists of 15 residues. The clonotype comes from a man between 65 and 85 years old with urothelial cancer. The rearrangement uses TRBV6-1 and TRBJ2-5, with 7 nucleotides matching TRBD1. This specimen was PBMCs, taken around atezolizumab (anti-PD-L1) treatment. For the CDR3, the DNA is TGTGCCAGCAGTGAAGCTCAGGGGGTCCAAGAGACCCAGTACTTC. This translates into CASSEAQGVQETQYF.